This note documents a single T cell receptor (beta chain) sequence. The antigen this receptor binds is unknown. The sample holds no much larger clone one base away, and base qualities are not on file. The data derive from a study of radiotherapy plus CTLA-4 blockade in lung cancer listed by TCRdb under 2018. With respect to the entire study: Among enrolled patients, about 17% had an objective response and 31% reached disease control.

The study evaluated CTLA-4 blockade (ipilimumab) given together with focal radiation therapy in patients who had chemo-refractory metastatic non-small-cell lung cancer. Preparation of the library involved the immunoSEQ multiplex PCR assay. Held by TCRdb, this immuneACCESS table contains in-frame sequences only and omits some clones. Under half of the omission traces to an unresolved V gene where checked; the cause of the rest is unknown. The sample table records about 40,000 clones; approximately 86% of these occur just once. The top ten hold 20% to 25% of the sample. The research as a whole found: The strongest predictors of response were reported to be early dynamic shifts in blood T cell clones along with a rise in serum interferon-beta following radiation. After treatment with radiotherapy and ipilimumab, TCR clones that originated in tumors expanded in peripheral blood.

Between the V and J ends, shortened by 6 bases and 5 bases respectively, the junction contains 16 bases. The CDR3 spans 14 residues, from the cysteine through the phenylalanine. CDR3 DNA is the only sequence kept; it has 42 bases, read in frame from the first base. CDR1 LGHNA and CDR2 YNFKEQ are derived from the germline V gene. This receptor was identified in a human donor with non-small cell lung cancer whose response to radiotherapy plus ipilimumab could not be evaluated. The sequence links TRBV4-2 to TRBJ1-1; the D gene is not confidently resolved. Material: peripheral blood, obtained from a patient treated with radiotherapy plus ipilimumab. The CDR3 corresponds to CASSSESIRTEAFF. Read as DNA, the sequence is TGTGCCAGCAGTTCTGAGTCAATTCGGACTGAAGCTTTCTTT.